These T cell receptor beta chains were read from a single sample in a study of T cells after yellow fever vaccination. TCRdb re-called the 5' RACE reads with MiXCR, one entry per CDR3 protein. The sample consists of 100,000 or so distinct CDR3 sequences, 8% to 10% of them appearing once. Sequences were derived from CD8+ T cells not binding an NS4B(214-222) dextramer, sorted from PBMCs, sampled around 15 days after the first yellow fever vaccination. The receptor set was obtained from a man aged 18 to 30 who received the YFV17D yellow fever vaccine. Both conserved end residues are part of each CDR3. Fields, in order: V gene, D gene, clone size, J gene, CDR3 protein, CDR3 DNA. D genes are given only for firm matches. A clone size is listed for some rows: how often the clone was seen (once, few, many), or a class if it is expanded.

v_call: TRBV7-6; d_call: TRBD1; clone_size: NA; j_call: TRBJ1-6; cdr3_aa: CASSLGGTGGSPLHF; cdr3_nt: TGTGCCAGCAGCTTAGGAGGGACAGGGGGTTCACCCCTCCACTTT
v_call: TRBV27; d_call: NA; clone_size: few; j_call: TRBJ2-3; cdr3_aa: CASSLLNRLSTDTQYF; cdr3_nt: TGTGCCAGCAGTTTACTTAATAGGCTATCGACAGATACGCAGTATTTT
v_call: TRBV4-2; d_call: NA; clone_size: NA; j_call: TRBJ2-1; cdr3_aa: CASSQGGDPPPNEQFF; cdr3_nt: TGTGCCAGCAGCCAGGGGGGCGACCCTCCCCCGAATGAGCAGTTCTTC
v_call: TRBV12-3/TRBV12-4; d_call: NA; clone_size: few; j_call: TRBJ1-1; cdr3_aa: CASRPTGNTEAFF; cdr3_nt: TGTGCCAGCAGACCGACGGGAAACACTGAAGCTTTCTTT
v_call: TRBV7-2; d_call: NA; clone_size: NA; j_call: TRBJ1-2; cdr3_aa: CASSLAVRAYTF; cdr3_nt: TGTGCCAGCAGCTTAGCGGTGAGGGCTTACACCTTC
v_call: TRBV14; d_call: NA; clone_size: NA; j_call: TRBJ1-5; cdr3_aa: CASSPGGQLNQPQHF; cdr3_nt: TGTGCCAGCAGCCCCGGTGGACAGCTGAATCAGCCCCAGCATTTT
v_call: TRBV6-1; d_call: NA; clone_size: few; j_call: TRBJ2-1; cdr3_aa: CASSERAGEGNEQFF; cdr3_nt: TGTGCCAGCAGTGAAAGGGCAGGGGAAGGGAATGAGCAGTTCTTC
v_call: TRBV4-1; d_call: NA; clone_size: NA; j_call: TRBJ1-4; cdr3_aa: CASSMGRDEKLFF; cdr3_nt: TGCGCCAGCAGTATGGGAAGGGACGAAAAACTGTTTTTT
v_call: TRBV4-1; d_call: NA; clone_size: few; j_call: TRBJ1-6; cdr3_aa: CASSQERGSFNSPLHF; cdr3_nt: TGCGCCAGCAGCCAAGAGCGGGGATCCTTTAATTCACCCCTCCACTTT
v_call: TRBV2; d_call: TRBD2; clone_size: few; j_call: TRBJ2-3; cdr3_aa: CASMAPTSGEFTDTQYF; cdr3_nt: TGTGCCAGCATGGCCCCGACTAGCGGGGAATTCACAGATACGCAGTATTTT
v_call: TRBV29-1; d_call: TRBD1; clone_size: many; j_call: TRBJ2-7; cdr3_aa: CSVEDQGQGADEQYF; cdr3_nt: TGCAGCGTTGAAGATCAAGGACAGGGGGCAGATGAGCAGTACTTC
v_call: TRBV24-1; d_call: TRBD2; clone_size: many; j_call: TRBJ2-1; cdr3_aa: CATSKGRDYNEQFF; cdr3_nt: TGTGCCACCAGTAAAGGGAGGGATTACAATGAGCAGTTCTTC
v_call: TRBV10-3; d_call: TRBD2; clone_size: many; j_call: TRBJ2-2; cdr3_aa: CAIRIAGGPNTGELFF; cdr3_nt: TGTGCCATCAGGATAGCGGGGGGCCCTAACACCGGGGAGCTGTTTTTT
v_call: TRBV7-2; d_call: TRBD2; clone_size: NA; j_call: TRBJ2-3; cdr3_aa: CASSFSGGGVTDTQYF; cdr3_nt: TGTGCCAGCAGCTTTAGCGGGGGGGGGGTCACAGATACGCAGTATTTT
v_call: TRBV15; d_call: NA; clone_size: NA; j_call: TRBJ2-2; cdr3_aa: CATSRDLGATGELFF; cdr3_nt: TGTGCCACCAGCAGAGATCTCGGGGCCACCGGGGAGCTGTTTTTT
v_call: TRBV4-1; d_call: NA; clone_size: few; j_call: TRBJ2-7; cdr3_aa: CASSHRSSGVKSYEQYF; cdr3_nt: TGCGCCAGCAGCCACCGTTCGTCGGGGGTTAAGTCCTACGAGCAGTACTTC
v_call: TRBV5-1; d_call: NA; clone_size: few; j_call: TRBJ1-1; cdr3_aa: CASSSLMDTEAFF; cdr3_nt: TGCGCCAGCAGCTCCCTCATGGACACTGAAGCTTTCTTT
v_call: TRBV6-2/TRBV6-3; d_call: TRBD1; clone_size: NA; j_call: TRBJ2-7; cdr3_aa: CASSYSSRDSYEQYF; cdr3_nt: TGTGCCAGCAGTTACTCGAGTCGGGACAGTTACGAGCAGTACTTC
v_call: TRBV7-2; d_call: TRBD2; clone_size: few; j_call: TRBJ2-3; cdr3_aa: CASSPTSAGATDTQYF; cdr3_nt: TGTGCCAGCAGCCCGACCTCAGCGGGGGCCACAGATACGCAGTATTTT
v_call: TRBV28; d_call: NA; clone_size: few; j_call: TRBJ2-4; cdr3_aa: CASSPITALGDIQYF; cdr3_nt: TGTGCCAGCAGTCCTATAACGGCTCTTGGAGACATTCAGTACTTC
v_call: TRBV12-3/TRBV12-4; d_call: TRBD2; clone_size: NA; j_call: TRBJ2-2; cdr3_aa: CACSTGLAGGKNTGELFF; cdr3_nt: TGTGCCTGCAGTACAGGACTAGCGGGGGGCAAGAACACCGGGGAGCTGTTTTTT
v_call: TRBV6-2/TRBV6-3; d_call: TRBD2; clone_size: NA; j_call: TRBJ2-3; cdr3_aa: CASSATSGGATSTDTQYF; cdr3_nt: TGTGCCAGCAGTGCCACTAGCGGGGGAGCTACTAGCACAGATACGCAGTATTTT
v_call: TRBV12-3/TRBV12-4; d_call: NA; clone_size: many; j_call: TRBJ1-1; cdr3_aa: CASSFLPGTGTEAFF; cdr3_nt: TGTGCCAGCAGTTTTCTACCGGGCACGGGCACTGAAGCTTTCTTT
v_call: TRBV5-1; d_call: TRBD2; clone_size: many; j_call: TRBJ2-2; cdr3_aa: CASSMSSGGSTAELFF; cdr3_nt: TGCGCCAGCAGCATGTCTAGCGGGGGGTCCACCGCGGAGCTGTTTTTT
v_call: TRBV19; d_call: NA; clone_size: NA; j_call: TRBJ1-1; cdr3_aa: CASYPSGWGTEAFF; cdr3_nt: TGTGCCAGTTACCCCTCGGGGTGGGGGACTGAAGCTTTCTTT
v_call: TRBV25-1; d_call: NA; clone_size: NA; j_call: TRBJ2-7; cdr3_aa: CASDDRNSYEQYF; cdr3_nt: TGTGCCAGCGACGACAGAAACTCCTACGAGCAGTACTTC
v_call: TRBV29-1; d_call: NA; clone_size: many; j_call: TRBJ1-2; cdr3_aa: CSVTEGGTYGYTF; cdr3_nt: TGCAGCGTCACCGAGGGGGGAACCTATGGCTACACCTTC
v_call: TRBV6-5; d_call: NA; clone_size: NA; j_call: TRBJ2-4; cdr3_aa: CASSYSWGRAKNIQYF; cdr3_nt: TGTGCCAGCAGTTACTCCTGGGGAAGAGCCAAAAACATTCAGTACTTC